What follows are 22 T cell receptor beta chains derived from one specimen sequenced in a study of blood T cell repertoires in COVID-19. Sequenced by immunoSEQ multiplex PCR; TCRdb stores in-frame clones only, minus some. The sample contains 150,000 to 200,000 clones, around 82% of which appear only once. Sample: PBMCs or T cells enriched from blood (not recorded which). The receptors originated from a woman aged 50 to 65 in a cohort exposed to, infected with or recovered from COVID-19 (not recorded which).

Points on this clone: The sample contains more than one DNA sequence encoding this CDR3. This chain connects TRBV28 to TRBJ2-7; 7 positions match TRBD1. Germline V gene lookup returns CDR1 MDHEN and CDR2 SYDVKM. With V trimmed by 2 bases and J by 2 bases, 0 bases remained unmatched. The CDR3 has 13 amino acids. For the CDR3, the DNA is TGTGCCAGCAGTTTAGGGACAGCCTACGAGCAGTACTTC. Translated: CASSLGTAYEQYF. Full variable domain (outside the CDR3, taken from reference TRBV28 and TRBJ2-7): DVKVTQSSRYLVKRTGEKVFLECVQDMDHENMFWYRQDPGLGLRLIYFSYDVKMKEKGDIPEGYSVSREKKERFSLILESASTNQTSMYLCASSLGTAYEQYFGPGTRLTVT.

This sequence joins TRBV30 and TRBJ2-2; no clear D. The CDR3 runs 13 residues. V lost 4 bases, J lost 4 bases, and 10 bases lay in between. In germline, CDR1 is GTSNPN, CDR2 SVGIG (reference sequence). The CDR3 coding sequence is TGTGCCTGGACCGACGGAGTCACCGGGGAGCTGTTTTTT. Its translation: CAWTDGVTGELFF.

This clone came up once. The chain links TRBV5-4 to TRBJ2-3; 8 nucleotides match TRBD2. The CDR3 covers 19 residues. Germline CDR1 SGHNT, CDR2 YYREEE (reference sequence). V shed 4 bases and J 0 bases; nucleotides not matched to a gene: 16. This chain's CDR3 is CASSNLAGGRTISTDTQYF. As DNA, the CDR3 is TGTGCCAGCAGCAACCTGGCGGGGGGCCGAACTATTAGCACAGATACGCAGTATTTT.

The chain employs TRBV3-1 (or the pseudogene TRBV3-2) and TRBJ2-1; 8 bases are shared with TRBD2. This CDR3 is built from 14 residues. With V trimmed by 4 bases and J by 5 bases, 4 bases remained unmatched. Germline values: CDR1 LGHDT, CDR2 YNNKEL (reference sequence). The CDR3 nucleotides read TGTGCCAGCAGCCCCAGCGGGGGTAACAATGAGCAGTTCTTC. Its protein product is CASSPSGGNNEQFF.

The V gene is TRBV27, the J gene TRBJ1-5; TRBD1 is a possible D gene (6 bases). Per the germline V gene, CDR1 is MNHEY and CDR2 is SMNVEV (reference sequence). The CDR3 has 18 amino acids. Trimming took off 4 bases at V and 3 bases at J, with 22 bases between the two ends. CDR3 in amino acids: CASSSRGQGWTDNQPQHF. The DNA for the CDR3 is TGTGCCAGCAGTTCGAGAGGTCAAGGATGGACAGACAATCAGCCCCAGCATTTT.

V gene TRBV21-1 combines with J gene TRBJ2-7; no check of the table's D call, TRBD1, against the DNA was made. TRBV21-1 is a known pseudogene. The CDR3 runs 13 residues. CDR3 loop: CASSTKDRSGQYF. DNA for the CDR3: TGTGCCAGCAGCACTAAGGACAGGTCGGGGCAGTACTTC.

V and J are TRBV2 and TRBJ2-7, with 8 bases matching TRBD1. V trimming: 1 base; J trimming: 1 base; junction bases outside the gene matches: 6. The CDR3 has 16 residues. Germline V gene sequence: CDR1 SNHLY, CDR2 FYNNEI. This CDR3 is CASSEERDRPSYEQYF. The DNA of the CDR3 is TGTGCCAGCAGTGAAGAAAGGGACAGGCCGTCCTACGAGCAGTACTTC.

The chain joins TRBV19 to TRBJ2-1; D gene ambiguous. V lost 1 base and J lost 10, with 8 bases in between. This CDR3 is 12 amino acids long. Germline V gives CDR1 LNHDA, CDR2 SQIVND (reference sequence). The CDR3 region has the DNA TGTGCCAGTAGTATAGTAGCTCGGGAGCAGTTCTTC. Translated, it gives CASSIVAREQFF. The variable domain in full, with the rest retrieved from reference TRBV19 and TRBJ2-1, is DGGITQSPKYLFRKEGQNVTLSCEQNLNHDAMYWYRQDPGQGLRLIYYSQIVNDFQKGDIAEGYSVSREKKESFPLTVTSAQKNPTAFYLCASSIVAREQFFGPGTRLTVL.

The chain employs TRBV7-9 and TRBJ1-3, with D unresolved. The germline V and J ends were trimmed by 3 bases and 0 bases, with 6 bases remaining between them. CDR1 SEHNR and CDR2 FQNEAQ come from the germline V gene (reference sequence). This CDR3 is built from 14 residues. The CDR3 nucleotides are TGTGCCAGCAGCTTTTCCAGCTCTGGAAACACCATATATTTT. Translating it yields CASSFSSSGNTIYF.

V and J are TRBV2 and TRBJ2-5; D not certain. The CDR3 loop spans 11 amino acids. Trimming left V 7 bases short and J 2 bases short, with 5 bases between. Germline V gene sequence: CDR1 SNHLY, CDR2 FYNNEI. The CDR3 region has the DNA TGTGCCAGCACTAGTCAAGAGACCCAGTACTTC. The encoded protein is CASTSQETQYF.

The V and J genes are TRBV11-2 and TRBJ2-7; tentatively, D is TRBD2 (7 bases). This CDR3 has 16 amino acids. Looked up from germline, CDR1 is SGHAT and CDR2 is FQNNGV. Trimming removed 0 bases at V and 6 bases at J, with 18 bases between. CDR3 in DNA: TGTGCCAGCAGCTTAGATCGAGGTCGAGGGGGGGGCGAGCAGTACTTC. Translating it yields CASSLDRGRGGGEQYF.

CDR3 nucleotides: TGTGCCAGCAGCCAAGGATTTAATGGGCTTAACACTGAAGCTTTCTTT. It codes for CASSQGFNGLNTEAFF. This chain connects TRBV3-1 (or the pseudogene TRBV3-2) to TRBJ1-1; the D is unclear. Between the trimmed V and J ends, which lost 1 base and 2 bases, there was a span of 14 bases. This CDR3 comprises 16 residues. Germline V CDR1 and CDR2: LGHDT, YNNKEL (reference sequence).

The count of this clone is one. V gene TRBV19 combines with J gene TRBJ2-4; 7 nucleotides match TRBD2. J lost 4 bases, V lost 7 bases, and 13 bases had no gene match. The CDR3 is made up of 16 amino acids. Germline-derived CDR1 and CDR2 are LNHDA and SQIVND (reference sequence). This chain's CDR3 is CASIPQTSSAKNIQYF. CDR3 DNA sequence: TGTGCCAGTATCCCTCAGACTAGCTCGGCTAAAAACATTCAGTACTTC.

The rearrangement joins TRBV15 to TRBJ1-5; D uncertain. The germline V gene has CDR1 LNHNV and CDR2 YYDKDF (reference sequence). The CDR3 length is 13 residues. Trimming took off 5 bases at V and 3 bases at J, with 8 bases between the two ends. The CDR3 here is CATSGSNNQPQHF. CDR3 bases: TGTGCCACCAGCGGGAGTAACAATCAGCCCCAGCATTTT.

J is TRBJ2-1 and V is TRBV4-3; 9 bases line up with TRBD2. The CDR3 has 18 residues. V lost 1 base to trimming and J lost 6 bases; unmatched junction nucleotides: 13. Germline CDR1 reads LGHNA; CDR2 reads YSLEER. The CDR3 loop reads CASSQVGIAGALINEQFF. The CDR3 bases are TGCGCCAGCAGCCAAGTCGGAATAGCGGGGGCACTTATCAATGAGCAGTTCTTC.

The chain links TRBV30 to TRBJ1-5; 8 positions match TRBD1. Trimming cost V 1 base and J 7 bases; bases outside gene matches: 6. There are 14 residues in the CDR3. CDR1 GTSNPN and CDR2 SVGIG come from the germline V gene (reference sequence). The CDR3 here is CAWSADRGGQPQHF. CDR3 DNA: TGTGCCTGGAGTGCCGACAGGGGAGGGCAGCCCCAGCATTTT.

This chain connects TRBV28 to TRBJ2-1; 12 nucleotides align to TRBD1. Germline trimming cut 5 bases from V and 7 bases from J; bases unmatched to any gene: 9. This CDR3 is built from 16 residues. The germline V gene encodes CDR1 MDHEN and CDR2 SYDVKM. The CDR3 spells CASSNVGQGAWNEQFF. CDR3 in DNA: TGTGCCAGCAGTAACGTGGGACAGGGGGCTTGGAATGAGCAGTTCTTC.

The chain uses TRBV7-2 and TRBJ2-1, with unresolved D. This CDR3 is built from 14 residues. The germline gives CDR1 SGHTA, CDR2 FQGNSA. Trimming removed 4 bases at V and 0 bases at J, with 7 bases between. CDR3: CASSSTSSYNEQFF. CDR3 sequence (DNA): TGTGCCAGCAGCTCCACCAGCTCCTACAATGAGCAGTTCTTC.

The chain uses TRBV25-1 and TRBJ2-3, with 7 bases lining up with TRBD1. The J segment lost 2 bases and the V segment lost 3 bases, leaving 5 bases of the junction unmatched. Germline V gene lookup returns CDR1 MGHDK and CDR2 SYGVNS. The CDR3 is made up of 15 amino acids. The DNA of the CDR3 is TGTGCCAGCAGTGAGACAGGGCCCACCACAGATACGCAGTATTTT. Its translation: CASSETGPTTDTQYF.

This chain uses TRBV28 with TRBJ1-1; 9 bases agree with TRBD1. In germline, CDR1 is MDHEN, CDR2 SYDVKM. The CDR3 totals 15 residues. With V trimmed by 6 bases and J by 9 bases, 14 bases remained unmatched. In nucleotides, the CDR3 is TGTGCCAGCAGCTTCACCACAGGACAGGGGAAAAAAGCTTTCTTT. Protein product: CASSFTTGQGKKAFF.

This chain uses TRBV29-1 with TRBJ2-2; D perhaps matches TRBD1 (5 bases). Germline assignment: CDR1 SQVTM and CDR2 ANQGSEA. Trimming stripped 7 bases from V and 6 bases from J, with 15 bases between. The CDR3 loop spans 13 amino acids. The chain's CDR3 is CSAGRGTAGELFF. The CDR3 region has the DNA TGCAGCGCGGGTAGGGGTACCGCCGGGGAGCTGTTTTTT.

The table lists this clone with a count of one. The chain is built from TRBV6-5 and TRBJ1-5, with a possible D match to TRBD1 (6 bases). CDR3 length: 13 residues. Trimming took off 5 bases at V and 5 bases at J, with 10 bases between the two ends. CDR1 and CDR2 (germline): MNHEY, SVGAGI. CDR3 sequence: CASSTGTDQPQHF. The CDR3 region has the DNA TGTGCCAGCAGTACAGGGACCGATCAGCCCCAGCATTTT.